The source of this TCR beta chain is a study of metastatic and nonmetastatic thyroid tumors. General study results and limits: According to reports, the diversity of TCR beta was significantly higher in malignant thyroid tumors than in benign nodules, and this held in both blood and tumor samples.

TCRdb re-called the PCR reads through MiXCR. The sample comprises approximately 41,000 clones, 20% to 30% of which are singletons, and about 14% rests with the top ten. None of the patients had undergone any treatment ahead of thyroid surgery. As to this clone: The antigen is undetermined.

The sequence was collected from a female donor with papillary thyroid cancer or a benign thyroid nodule (not recorded which). Some clones in this sample may be carry-over from other donors' samples. Sequenced: tumor tissue.

This CDR3 is CASSFRTGGREQYF. Written as DNA, the CDR3 is TGTGCCAGCAGCTTTCGGACAGGCGGTCGCGAGCAGTACTTC. The chain employs TRBV7-2 and TRBJ2-7, with TRBD1 identical over 7 bases. The ends lost 3 bases at V and 6 bases at J; junction bases unmatched: 8. CDR1 and CDR2 from the germline V gene are SGHTA and FQGNSA. The CDR3 totals 14 residues.